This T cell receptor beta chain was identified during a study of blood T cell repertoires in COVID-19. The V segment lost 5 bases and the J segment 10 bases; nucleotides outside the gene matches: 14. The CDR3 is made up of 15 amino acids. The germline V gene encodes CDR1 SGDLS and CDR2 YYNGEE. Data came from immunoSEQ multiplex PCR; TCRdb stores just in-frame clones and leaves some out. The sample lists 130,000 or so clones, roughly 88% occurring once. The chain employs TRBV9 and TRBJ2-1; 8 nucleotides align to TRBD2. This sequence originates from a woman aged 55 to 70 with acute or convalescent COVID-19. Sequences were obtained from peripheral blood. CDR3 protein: CASSDSGAGRGEQFF. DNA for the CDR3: TGTGCCAGCAGTGATAGCGGGGCCGGTAGGGGGGAGCAGTTCTTC.